One and the same sample provided the 5 T cell receptor beta chains below, sequenced in a study of cytomegalovirus exposure and HLA in healthy donors. Primers: 60 Vbeta forward and 13 Jbeta reverse. The assay was immunoSEQ multiplex PCR, and TCRdb's table has in-frame clones only and misses some. The data show over 120,000 clones, 75% to 85% seen once. What was sequenced was PBMCs. The receptors stem from a man aged 45-65 years in good health and CMV-seronegative.

This chain links TRBV20-1 with TRBJ2-7; the match to TRBD1 covers 7 bases. The CDR3 has 11 residues. Germline CDR1 and CDR2: DFQATT and SNEGSKA (reference sequence). V gave up 4 bases and J gave up 5 bases; unmatched junction bases: 2. The DNA of the CDR3 is TGCAGTGCTATAGGGGGCCACGAGCAGTACTTC. This translates into CSAIGGHEQYF.

This sequence joins TRBV11-2 and TRBJ1-5; a possible D gene is TRBD1 (5 bases). This CDR3 is built from 15 residues. Per germline, CDR1 SGHAT and CDR2 FQNNGV. The V end was cut by 0 bases, the J end by 1 base, with 7 bases between. The CDR3 region has the DNA TGTGCCAGCAGCTTAGACAGGGTGAGCAATCAGCCCCAGCATTTT. Translated: CASSLDRVSNQPQHF.

V usage is TRBV7-2 and J usage is TRBJ2-7; 9 bases map to TRBD1. The V and J ends lost 5 bases and 5 bases, in that order; junction bases with no gene match: 10. The CDR3 is 15 residues long. The V gene's germline CDR1 is SGHTA and CDR2 FQGNSA. In DNA form, the CDR3 reads TGTGCCAGCAGCCCAAACAGGGGGCCGACCCACGAGCAGTACTTC. Its translation is CASSPNRGPTHEQYF.

The sample holds a few counts of this clone. The CDR3 DNA is TGTGCCAGCAGTTTTCTGTCGGGGGGTCAGCCCCAGCATTTT. Encoded protein: CASSFLSGGQPQHF. The rearrangement uses TRBV6-5 and TRBJ1-5; D might be TRBD1 (5 bases). There are 14 residues in the CDR3. In germline, CDR1 is MNHEY, CDR2 SVGAGI. The V end lost 4 bases, the J end lost 6 bases, and 13 bases lay between the germline ends.

The chain uses TRBV28 and TRBJ1-1, with 8 bases matching TRBD1. Per the germline V gene, CDR1 is MDHEN and CDR2 is SYDVKM. With V trimmed by 5 bases and J by 1 base, 6 bases remained unmatched. The CDR3 runs to 15 residues. CDR3 sequence: CASSAPGTGNTEAFF. The CDR3, as DNA: TGTGCCAGCAGTGCCCCCGGGACAGGGAACACTGAAGCTTTCTTT.